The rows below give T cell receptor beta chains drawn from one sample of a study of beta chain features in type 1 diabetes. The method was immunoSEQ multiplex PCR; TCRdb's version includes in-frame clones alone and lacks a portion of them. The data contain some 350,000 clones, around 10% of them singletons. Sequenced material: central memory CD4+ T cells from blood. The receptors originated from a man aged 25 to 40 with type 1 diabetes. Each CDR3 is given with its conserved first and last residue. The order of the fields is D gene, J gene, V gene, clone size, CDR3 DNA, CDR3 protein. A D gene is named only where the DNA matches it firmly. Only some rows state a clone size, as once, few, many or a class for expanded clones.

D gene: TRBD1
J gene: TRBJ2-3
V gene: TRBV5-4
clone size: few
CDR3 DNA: TGTGCCAGCAGCTTGCAGACAGGGAAGGATACGCAGTATTTT
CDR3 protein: CASSLQTGKDTQYF

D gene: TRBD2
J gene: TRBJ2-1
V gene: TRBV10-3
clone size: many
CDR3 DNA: TGTGCCACCGCCGAGCTAGCGGGCTCTTCCGATGAGCAGTTCTTC
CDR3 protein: CATAELAGSSDEQFF

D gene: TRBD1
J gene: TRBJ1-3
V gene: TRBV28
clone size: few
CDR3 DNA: TGTGCCAGCAGCAATCCACAGGGGGGAAACACCATATATTTT
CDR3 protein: CASSNPQGGNTIYF

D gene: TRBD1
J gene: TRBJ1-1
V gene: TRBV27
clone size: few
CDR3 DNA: TGTGCCAGCAGTCCCCGACAGGGGGCGGGGAACACTGAAGCTTTCTTT
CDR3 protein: CASSPRQGAGNTEAFF

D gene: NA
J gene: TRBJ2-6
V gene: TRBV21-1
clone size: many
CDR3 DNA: TGTGCCAGCAGCGCGCAGGCCTCTGGGGCCAACGTCCTGACTTTC
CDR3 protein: CASSAQASGANVLTF

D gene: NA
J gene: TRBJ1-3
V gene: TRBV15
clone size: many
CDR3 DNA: TGTGCCACCAGCACTCATTCAGGGGCTGGAAACACCATATATTTT
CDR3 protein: CATSTHSGAGNTIYF

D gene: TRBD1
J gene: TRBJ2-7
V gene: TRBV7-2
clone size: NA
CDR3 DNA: TGTGCCAGCAGCATCCTGACAGGGGGCACCTACGAGCAGTACTTC
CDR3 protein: CASSILTGGTYEQYF

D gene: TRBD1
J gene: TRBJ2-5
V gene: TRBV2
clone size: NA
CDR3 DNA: TGTGCCAGCACAGGGACAGGGAGCCGAGAGACCCAGTACTTC
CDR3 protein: CASTGTGSRETQYF

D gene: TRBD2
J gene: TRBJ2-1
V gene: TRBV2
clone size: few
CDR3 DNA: TGTGCCAGCAGTGGAGGGGCGGGAGGTTACAATGAGCAGTTCTTC
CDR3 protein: CASSGGAGGYNEQFF

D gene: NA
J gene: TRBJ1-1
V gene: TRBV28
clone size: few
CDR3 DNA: TGTGCCAGCACACTTGGGGGTGGACAGCTGAACACTGAAGCTTTCTTT
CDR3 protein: CASTLGGGQLNTEAFF

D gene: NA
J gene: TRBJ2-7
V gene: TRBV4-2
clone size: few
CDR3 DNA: TGTGCCAGCAGCCAAGAGAGCGAGCAGTACTTC
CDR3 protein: CASSQESEQYF

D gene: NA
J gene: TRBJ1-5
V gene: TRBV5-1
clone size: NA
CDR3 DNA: TGCGCCAGCAGCTTGGGTTTCGGGGGAAATCAGCCCCAGCATTTT
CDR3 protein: CASSLGFGGNQPQHF

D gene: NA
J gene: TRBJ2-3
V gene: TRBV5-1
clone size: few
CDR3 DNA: TGCGCCAGCAGCTTGGGGCAGGGCGCAGATACGCAGTATTTT
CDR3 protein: CASSLGQGADTQYF

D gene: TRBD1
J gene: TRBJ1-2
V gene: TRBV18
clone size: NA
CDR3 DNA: TGTGCCAGCTCACCCCGGGACAGCCTTTATGGCTACACCTTC
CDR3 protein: CASSPRDSLYGYTF

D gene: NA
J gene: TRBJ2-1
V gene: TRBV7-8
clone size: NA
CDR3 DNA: TGTGCCAGCAGCCCTCAGAGTCCTAGACAAGGGTCGGGTGAGCAGTTCTTC
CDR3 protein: CASSPQSPRQGSGEQFF

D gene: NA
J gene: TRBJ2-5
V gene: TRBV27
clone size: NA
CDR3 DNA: TGTGCCACCAGACAAGGACAGCAAGAGACCCAGTACTTC
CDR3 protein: CATRQGQQETQYF

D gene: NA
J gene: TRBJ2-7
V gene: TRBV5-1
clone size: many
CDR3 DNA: TGCGCCAGCAGCTTGGACTGGGGTTCCTACGAGCAGTACTTC
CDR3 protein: CASSLDWGSYEQYF

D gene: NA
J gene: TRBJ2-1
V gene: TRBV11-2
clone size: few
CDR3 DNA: TGTGCCAGCACCACGAGTCCGGACGCAGTATACAATGAGCAGTTCTTC
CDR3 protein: CASTTSPDAVYNEQFF

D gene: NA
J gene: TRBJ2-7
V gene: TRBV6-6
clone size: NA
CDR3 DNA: TGTGCCAGCAGATATCAAGCGGTGGGGAGCTCCTACGAGCAGTACTTC
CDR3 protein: CASRYQAVGSSYEQYF

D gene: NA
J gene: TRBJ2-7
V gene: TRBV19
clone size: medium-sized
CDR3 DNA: TGTGCCAGTAGTATGACGGGAGTGGGGGAGCAGTACTTC
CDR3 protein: CASSMTGVGEQYF

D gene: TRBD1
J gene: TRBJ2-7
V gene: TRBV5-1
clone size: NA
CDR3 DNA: TGCGCCAGCAGCTTGGCCGGTCAGACAGGGTTCTCCTACGAGCAGTACTTC
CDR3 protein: CASSLAGQTGFSYEQYF

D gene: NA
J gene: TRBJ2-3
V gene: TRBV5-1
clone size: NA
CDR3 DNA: TGCGCCAGCAGCCCAGGACAGAGCACAGATACGCAGTATTTT
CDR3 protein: CASSPGQSTDTQYF

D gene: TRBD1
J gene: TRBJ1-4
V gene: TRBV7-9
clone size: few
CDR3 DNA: TGTGCCAGCAGCTTAGCACCCGGGACAGGGGATGAAAAACTGTTTTTT
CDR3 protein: CASSLAPGTGDEKLFF

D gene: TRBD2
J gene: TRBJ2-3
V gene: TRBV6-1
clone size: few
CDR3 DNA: TGTGCCAGCAGTGAAGTACTAGCGGGGAACACAGATACGCAGTATTTT
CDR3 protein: CASSEVLAGNTDTQYF

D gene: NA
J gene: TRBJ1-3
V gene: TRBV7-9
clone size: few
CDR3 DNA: TGTGCCAGCAGCTTAAGCGGGGCGCATGGAAACACCATATATTTT
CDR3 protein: CASSLSGAHGNTIYF

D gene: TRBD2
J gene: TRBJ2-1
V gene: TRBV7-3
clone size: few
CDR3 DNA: TGTGCCAGCAGTTCTCTAGCGGGAGTTTACAATGAGCAGTTCTTC
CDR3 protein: CASSSLAGVYNEQFF